This T cell receptor beta chain was captured in a study of CD8 T cells in ankylosing spondylitis. Study-level results: Roughly eight highly homologous variants made up a TCR beta motif that seemed to typify ankylosing spondylitis blood. Disease-associated clones were CD8+ and fairly uncommon in peripheral blood.

The CDR3 sequence is 13 residues long. V was pared by 4 bases and J by 2 bases, with 6 bases between. The germline V gene has CDR1 MNHEY and CDR2 SVGAGI. Library preparation for TCR beta used quantitative 5'-RACE with molecular barcodes. One entry per CDR3 protein results from TCRdb running MiXCR on the 5' RACE reads. The data contain roughly 180,000 distinct CDR3 sequences, approximately 10% of them seen just once; the ten biggest clones take up around 16%. About this clonotype: Its antigen is unidentified.

The chain uses TRBV6-5 and TRBJ2-1; D is ambiguous. The source is a female donor with ankylosing spondylitis or in good health (not recorded which). Sequenced: blood, either unsorted or a sorted T cell fraction (not recorded which). The CDR3 sequence is CASSSLAYNEQFF. The CDR3, as DNA: TGTGCCAGCAGTTCCCTAGCCTACAATGAGCAGTTCTTC.